The text below deals with one T cell receptor (beta chain). What it binds is unknown. The data are from a study of cytomegalovirus exposure and HLA in healthy donors. The study, taken as a whole, reports: Within the approximately 120 validation repertoires, first-cohort TCR clusters tended to co-occur, according to a later analysis. In vitro checks showed that a few CMV-associated chains really do target CMV antigens.

The repertoire was sequenced with immunoSEQ multiplex PCR; TCRdb's copy has only in-frame clones and lacks some. The table has roughly 56,000 clones, about 93% seen once. The sequenced sample consisted of PBMCs. This clonotype originated in a young man in good health and CMV-seronegative.

The CDR3 reads CASSELRSIGNEKLFF. The CDR3 DNA reads TGTGCCAGCAGTGAATTAAGGAGTATCGGTAATGAAAAACTGTTTTTT. The chain combines TRBV25-1 with TRBJ1-4; D is undetermined. The CDR3 is 16 amino acids. Germline-derived CDR1 and CDR2 are MGHDK and SYGVNS. V lost 1 base and J lost 4, with 13 bases in between.